One sample yielded the 15 T cell receptor beta chains listed below, sequenced in a study of T cells in localized non-small cell lung cancer. Data came from immunoSEQ multiplex PCR; TCRdb stores just in-frame clones and leaves some out. Here the sample spans around 83,000 clones, roughly 87% being singletons. The source material was peripheral blood, sampled before any cancer treatment. Receptors originate from a man between 35 and 75 years old with stage I squamous cell lung carcinoma.

This chain joins TRBV5-6 and TRBJ1-5; 9 bases map to TRBD1. The V gene end was trimmed by 3 bases and the J gene end by 6 bases; junction bases not matched to a gene: 7. The V gene's germline CDR1 is SGHDT and CDR2 YYEEEE. The CDR3 consists of 15 residues. CDR3 in DNA: TGTGCCAGCAGCTCGAACAGGGGGCGCGCTCAGCCCCAGCATTTT. Encoded protein: CASSSNRGRAQPQHF.

The chain's CDR3 is CASSPALLNTEAFF. The CDR3 bases are TGTGCCAGCTCACCGGCCCTCCTGAACACTGAAGCTTTCTTT. The chain links TRBV18 to TRBJ1-1; D gene ambiguous. The V and J ends lost 3 bases and 0 bases respectively, with 8 bases between them. Germline CDR1 and CDR2: KGHSH and LQKENI. The CDR3 has 14 residues.

V usage is TRBV18 and J usage is TRBJ2-2; no definite D call. There are 15 residues in the CDR3. Germline CDR1 is KGHSH and CDR2 is LQKENI. Trimming removed 2 bases from V and 1 base from J, with 8 bases in between. The CDR3 sequence: CASSPSIGNTGELFF. DNA of the CDR3: TGTGCCAGCTCACCAAGTATAGGGAACACCGGGGAGCTGTTTTTT.

V is TRBV4-3 and J is TRBJ2-3; D is unresolved. The CDR3 is 13 amino acids. Germline CDR1 and CDR2: LGHNA and YSLEER. Trimming shortened V by 0 bases and J by 5 bases, and 6 bases separated the two germline ends. The CDR3 DNA reads TGCGCCAGCAGCCAAGAATTGTTAGATACGCAGTATTTT. This sequence encodes CASSQELLDTQYF.

The chain recombines TRBV19 with TRBJ2-3, with D possibly TRBD1 on 6 matching bases. CDR1 is LNHDA, CDR2 SQIVND, per germline (reference sequence). CDR3 length: 16 residues. The V and J ends lost 5 bases and 1 base respectively, with 16 bases between them. CDR3: CASSLGQSWGTDTQYF. CDR3 nucleotides: TGTGCCAGTAGTTTAGGACAGTCCTGGGGCACAGATACGCAGTATTTT.

This rearrangement joins TRBV6-1 to TRBJ2-1; TRBD1 agrees at 8 bases. This CDR3 is 15 amino acids long. V trimming: 5 bases; J trimming: 5 bases; junction bases outside the gene matches: 8. The germline V gene encodes CDR1 MNHNS and CDR2 SASEGT. The CDR3 loop reads CASSWTGWKDNEQFF. Here the CDR3 DNA reads TGTGCCAGCAGTTGGACAGGGTGGAAGGACAATGAGCAGTTCTTC.

This clone has a single count. CDR3 sequence: CASSWGAPQANYGYTF. The DNA of the CDR3 is TGTGCCAGCAGCTGGGGGGCTCCGCAGGCTAACTATGGCTACACCTTC. This chain uses TRBV5-6 with TRBJ1-2; a weak D match, TRBD1 (6 bases). The CDR3 runs to 16 residues. The germline V and J ends were trimmed by 3 bases and 0 bases, with 15 bases remaining between them. Per germline, CDR1 SGHDT and CDR2 YYEEEE.

This clone was seen once. The chain joins TRBV18 to TRBJ1-1; possibly TRBD1 for D (5 bases). Germline CDR1 is KGHSH and CDR2 is LQKENI. With 7 bases removed from V and 3 bases from J, the gap between germline ends came to 12 bases. The CDR3 totals 13 residues. CDR3 residues: CASLQGVDTEAFF. The CDR3, as DNA: TGTGCCAGCTTGCAGGGAGTGGACACTGAAGCTTTCTTT.

CDR3 residues: CASSTPGVGAVAGELFF. Here the CDR3 DNA reads TGTGCCAGCAGCACCCCTGGGGTGGGGGCGGTGGCCGGGGAGCTGTTTTTT. J is TRBJ2-2 and V is TRBV5-4, with TRBD1 as a possible D gene (6 bases). V lost 4 bases and J 6 bases, leaving 22 bases between the germline ends. CDR3 length equals 17 residues. Looked up from germline, CDR1 is SGHNT and CDR2 is YYREEE (reference sequence). The entire variable domain, with the rest obtained from reference TRBV5-4 and TRBJ2-2, is as follows: ETGVTQSPTHLIKTRGQQVTLRCSSQSGHNTVSWYQQALGQGPQFIFQYYREEENGRGNFPPRFSGLQFPNYSSELNVNALELDDSALYLCASSTPGVGAVAGELFFGEGSRLTVL.

V usage is TRBV19 and J usage is TRBJ1-1; 8 bases are a match to TRBD1. This CDR3 has 16 residues. Germline loops: CDR1 LNHDA, CDR2 SQIVND (reference sequence). V was clipped by 5 bases and J by 1 base; unmatched bases: 9. The CDR3: CASSPRPGQGNTEAFF. In DNA form, the CDR3 reads TGTGCCAGTAGTCCGCGACCAGGACAGGGGAACACTGAAGCTTTCTTT.

The V gene is TRBV11-2, the J gene TRBJ2-3; possibly TRBD1 or TRBD2 for D (6 bases each). The V end was cut by 1 base, the J end by 4 bases, with 12 bases between. This CDR3 is 15 amino acids long. Germline V gene data show CDR1 as SGHAT and CDR2 as FQNNGV. For the CDR3, the DNA is TGTGCCAGCAGCTTAGTGGGGGGCGTATCAGATACGCAGTATTTT. Amino acid sequence: CASSLVGGVSDTQYF.

V gene TRBV6-1 combines with J gene TRBJ2-2, with 14 bases fitting TRBD2. Per the germline V gene, CDR1 is MNHNS and CDR2 is SASEGT. The J segment lost 5 bases and the V segment lost 1 base, leaving 9 bases of the junction unmatched. This CDR3 has 19 residues. The chain's CDR3 is CASSEGLAGGPRKTGELFF. The DNA of the CDR3 is TGTGCCAGCAGTGAAGGACTAGCGGGGGGGCCTCGGAAAACCGGGGAGCTGTTTTTT.

The CDR3 is CASRYREGNQPQHF. CDR3 coding DNA: TGTGCCAGCAGGTACAGGGAGGGCAATCAGCCCCAGCATTTT. The genes are TRBV6-6 and TRBJ1-5, with D tentatively TRBD1 (6 bases). The CDR3 has 14 amino acids. Per germline, CDR1 MNHNY and CDR2 SVGAGI (reference sequence). Trimming removed 6 bases from V and 2 bases from J, with 11 bases in between.

The J gene is TRBJ2-3, the V gene TRBV5-1, with D possibly matching TRBD1 (6 bases). This CDR3 is built from 15 residues. From germline, CDR1 is SGHRS and CDR2 YFSETQ. Trimming stripped 5 bases from V and 1 base from J, with 14 bases between. Here the CDR3 reads CASSYRAFGTDTQYF. DNA of the CDR3: TGCGCCAGCAGTTACAGGGCCTTTGGCACAGATACGCAGTATTTT.

The chain uses TRBV6-5 and TRBJ1-2, with D perhaps matching TRBD1 (6 bases). Germline lookup yields CDR1 MNHEY and CDR2 SVGAGI. The length of the CDR3 is 15 residues. Trimming removed 4 bases at V and 5 bases at J, with 17 bases between. CDR3 DNA: TGTGCCAGCAGTTCCCAAACCGGGACACCTTATGGCTACACCTTC. Protein product: CASSSQTGTPYGYTF.